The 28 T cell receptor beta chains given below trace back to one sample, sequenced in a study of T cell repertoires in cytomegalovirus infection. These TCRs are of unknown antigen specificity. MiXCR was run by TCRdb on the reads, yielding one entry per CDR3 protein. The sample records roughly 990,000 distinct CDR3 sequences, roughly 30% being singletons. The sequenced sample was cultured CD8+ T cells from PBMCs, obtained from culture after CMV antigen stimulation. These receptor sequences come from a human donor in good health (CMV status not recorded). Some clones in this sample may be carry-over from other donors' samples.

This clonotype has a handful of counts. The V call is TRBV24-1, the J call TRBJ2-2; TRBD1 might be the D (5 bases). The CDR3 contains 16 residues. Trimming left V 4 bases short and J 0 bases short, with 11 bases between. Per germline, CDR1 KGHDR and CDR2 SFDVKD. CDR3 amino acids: CATSDQDSANTGELFF. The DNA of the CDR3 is TGTGCCACCAGTGACCAAGACAGCGCGAACACCGGGGAGCTGTTTTTT.

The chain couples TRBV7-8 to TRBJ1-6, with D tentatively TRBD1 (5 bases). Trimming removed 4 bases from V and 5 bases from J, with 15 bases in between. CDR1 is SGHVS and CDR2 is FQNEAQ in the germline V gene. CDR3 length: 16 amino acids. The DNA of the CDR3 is TGTGCCAGCAGCTCGGGACTTTCTCTCGATAATTCACCCCTCCACTTT. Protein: CASSSGLSLDNSPLHF.

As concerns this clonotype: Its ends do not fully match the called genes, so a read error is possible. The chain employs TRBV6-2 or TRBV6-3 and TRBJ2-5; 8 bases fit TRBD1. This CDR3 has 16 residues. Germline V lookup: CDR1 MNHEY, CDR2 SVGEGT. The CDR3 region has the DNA TGTGCCAGCAGTACCTCAGGACAGGGCAGTATGAAGACCCGGTACTTC. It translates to CASSTSGQGSMKTRYF.

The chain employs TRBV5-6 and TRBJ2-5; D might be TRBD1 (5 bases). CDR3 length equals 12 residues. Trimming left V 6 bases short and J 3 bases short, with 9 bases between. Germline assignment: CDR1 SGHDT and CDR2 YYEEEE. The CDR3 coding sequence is TGTGCCAGCACCGACAGAGAAGAGACCCAGTACTTC. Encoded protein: CASTDREETQYF.

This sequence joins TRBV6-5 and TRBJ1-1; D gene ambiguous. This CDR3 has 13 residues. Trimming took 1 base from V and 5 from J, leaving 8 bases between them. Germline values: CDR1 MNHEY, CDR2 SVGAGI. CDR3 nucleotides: TGTGCCAGCAGTTACTGGGCGGGGACTGAAGCTTTCTTT. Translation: CASSYWAGTEAFF.

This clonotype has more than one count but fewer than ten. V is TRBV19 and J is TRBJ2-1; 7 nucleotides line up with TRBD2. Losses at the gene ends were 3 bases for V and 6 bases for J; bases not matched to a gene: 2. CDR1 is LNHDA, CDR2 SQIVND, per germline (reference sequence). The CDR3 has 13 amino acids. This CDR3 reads CASSISGINEQFF. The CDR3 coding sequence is TGTGCCAGTAGTATCAGCGGGATCAATGAGCAGTTCTTC. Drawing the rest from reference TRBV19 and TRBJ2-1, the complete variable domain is DGGITQSPKYLFRKEGQNVTLSCEQNLNHDAMYWYRQDPGQGLRLIYYSQIVNDFQKGDIAEGYSVSREKKESFPLTVTSAQKNPTAFYLCASSISGINEQFFGPGTRLTVL.

CDR3 amino acids: CASSIKVSNQPQHF. As DNA, the CDR3 is TGTGCCAGTAGTATAAAGGTCAGCAATCAGCCCCAGCATTTT. This rearrangement joins TRBV19 to TRBJ1-5; D is undetermined. Germline values: CDR1 LNHDA, CDR2 SQIVND (reference sequence). Between the trimmed V and J ends, which lost 2 bases and 1 base, there was a span of 6 bases. This CDR3 contains 14 residues.

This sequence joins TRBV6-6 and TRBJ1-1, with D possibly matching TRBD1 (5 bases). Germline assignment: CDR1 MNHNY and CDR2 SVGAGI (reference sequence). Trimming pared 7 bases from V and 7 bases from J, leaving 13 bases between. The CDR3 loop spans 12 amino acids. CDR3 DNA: TGTGCCAGCACTGAGGGACTTTTTGAAGCTTTCTTT. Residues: CASTEGLFEAFF.

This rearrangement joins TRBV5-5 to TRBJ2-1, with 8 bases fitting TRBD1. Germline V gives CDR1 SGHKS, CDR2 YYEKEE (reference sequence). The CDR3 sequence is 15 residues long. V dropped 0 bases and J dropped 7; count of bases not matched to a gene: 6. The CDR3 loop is CASSLVRGPWNEQFF. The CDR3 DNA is TGTGCCAGCAGCTTGGTCAGGGGGCCTTGGAATGAGCAGTTCTTC.

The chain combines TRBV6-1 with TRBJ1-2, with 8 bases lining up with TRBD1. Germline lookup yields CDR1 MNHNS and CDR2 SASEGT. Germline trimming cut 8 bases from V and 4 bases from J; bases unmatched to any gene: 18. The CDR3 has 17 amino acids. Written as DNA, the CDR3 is TGTGCCAGCTGCTATCGGGACAGGAGACCTGAAGCCTATGGCTACACCTTC. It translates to CASCYRDRRPEAYGYTF.

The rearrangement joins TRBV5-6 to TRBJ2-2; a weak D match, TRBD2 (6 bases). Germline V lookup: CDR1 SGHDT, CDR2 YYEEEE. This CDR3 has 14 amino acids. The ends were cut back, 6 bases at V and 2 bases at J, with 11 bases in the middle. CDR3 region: CASNPGLNTGELFF. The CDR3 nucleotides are TGTGCCAGCAACCCGGGACTTAACACCGGGGAGCTGTTTTTT.

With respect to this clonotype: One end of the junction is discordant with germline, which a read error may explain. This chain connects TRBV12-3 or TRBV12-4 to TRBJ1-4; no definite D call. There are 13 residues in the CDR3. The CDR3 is CASRLGFSEKLFF. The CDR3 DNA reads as TGTGCCAGCAGATTAGGGTTCTCGGAAAAACTGTTTTTT.

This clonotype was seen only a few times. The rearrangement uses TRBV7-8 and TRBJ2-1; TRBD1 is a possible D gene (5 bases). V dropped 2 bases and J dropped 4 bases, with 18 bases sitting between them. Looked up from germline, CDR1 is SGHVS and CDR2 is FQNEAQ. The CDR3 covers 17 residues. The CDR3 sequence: CASSLNLPGMGYNEQFF. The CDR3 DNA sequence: TGTGCCAGCAGCTTAAATTTACCAGGGATGGGTTACAATGAGCAGTTCTTC.

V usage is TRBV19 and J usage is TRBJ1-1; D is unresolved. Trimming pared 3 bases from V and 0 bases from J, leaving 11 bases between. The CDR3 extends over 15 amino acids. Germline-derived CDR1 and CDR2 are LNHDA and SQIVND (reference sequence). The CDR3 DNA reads TGTGCCAGTAGTATTAATTACGGATTGAACACTGAAGCTTTCTTT. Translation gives CASSINYGLNTEAFF.

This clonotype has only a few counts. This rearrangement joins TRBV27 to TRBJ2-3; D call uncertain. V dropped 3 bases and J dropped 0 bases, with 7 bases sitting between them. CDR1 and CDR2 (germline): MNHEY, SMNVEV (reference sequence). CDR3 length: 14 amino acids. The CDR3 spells CASSFFGSTDTQYF. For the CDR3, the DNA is TGTGCCAGCAGTTTTTTCGGGAGCACAGATACGCAGTATTTT.

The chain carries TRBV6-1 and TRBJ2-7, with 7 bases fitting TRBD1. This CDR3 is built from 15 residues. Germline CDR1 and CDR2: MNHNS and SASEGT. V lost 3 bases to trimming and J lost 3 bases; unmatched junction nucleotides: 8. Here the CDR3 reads CASSDWTGKIYEQYF. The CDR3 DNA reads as TGTGCCAGCAGTGATTGGACAGGTAAAATCTACGAGCAGTACTTC.

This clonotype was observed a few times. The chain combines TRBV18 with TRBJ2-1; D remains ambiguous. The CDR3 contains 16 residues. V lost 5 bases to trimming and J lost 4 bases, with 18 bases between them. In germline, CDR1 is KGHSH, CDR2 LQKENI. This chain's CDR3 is CASSDQVWVPYNEQFF. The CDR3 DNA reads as TGTGCCAGCTCAGATCAGGTCTGGGTTCCATACAATGAGCAGTTCTTC.

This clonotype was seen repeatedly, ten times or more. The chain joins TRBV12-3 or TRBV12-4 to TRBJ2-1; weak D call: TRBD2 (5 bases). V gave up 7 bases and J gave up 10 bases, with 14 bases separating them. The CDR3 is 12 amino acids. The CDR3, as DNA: TGTGCCAGCACCCCCGTGGAGCGGGAGCAGTTCTTC. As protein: CASTPVEREQFF.

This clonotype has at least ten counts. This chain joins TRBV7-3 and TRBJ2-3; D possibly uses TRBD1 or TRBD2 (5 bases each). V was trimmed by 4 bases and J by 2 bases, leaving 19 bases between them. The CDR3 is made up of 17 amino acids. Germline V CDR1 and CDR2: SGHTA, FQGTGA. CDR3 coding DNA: TGTGCCAGCAGCTGCTCGGCAGCCCCGGGGCCCACAGATACGCAGTATTTT. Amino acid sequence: CASSCSAAPGPTDTQYF.

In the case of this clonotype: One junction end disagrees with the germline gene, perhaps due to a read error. This CDR3 reads CSANSLNTRELFF. The CDR3 DNA reads TGCAGTGCTAACAGTCTCAACACCAGGGAGCTGTTTTTT. This chain connects TRBV20-1 to TRBJ2-2; D call uncertain. This CDR3 is 13 amino acids long. The germline V gene encodes CDR1 DFQATT and CDR2 SNEGSKA (reference sequence).

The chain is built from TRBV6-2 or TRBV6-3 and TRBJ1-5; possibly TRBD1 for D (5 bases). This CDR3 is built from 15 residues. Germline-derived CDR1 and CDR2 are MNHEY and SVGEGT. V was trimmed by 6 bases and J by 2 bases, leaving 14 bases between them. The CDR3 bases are TGTGCCAGCAGACGGGGGTTTTTTGGCAATCAGCCCCAGCATTTT. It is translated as CASRRGFFGNQPQHF.

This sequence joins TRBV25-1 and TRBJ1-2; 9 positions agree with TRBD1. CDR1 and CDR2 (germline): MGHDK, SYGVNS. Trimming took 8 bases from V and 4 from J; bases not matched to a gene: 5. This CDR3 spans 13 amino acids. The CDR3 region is CASLQGAGYGYTF. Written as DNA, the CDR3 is TGTGCCAGCTTACAGGGGGCAGGCTATGGCTACACCTTC.

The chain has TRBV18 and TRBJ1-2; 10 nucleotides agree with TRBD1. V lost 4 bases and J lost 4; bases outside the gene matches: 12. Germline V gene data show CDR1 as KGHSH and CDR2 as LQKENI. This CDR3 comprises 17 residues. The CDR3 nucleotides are TGTGCCAGCTCACGTGGGATCCGGGACAGGGGCGGCTATGGCTACACCTTC. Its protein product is CASSRGIRDRGGYGYTF. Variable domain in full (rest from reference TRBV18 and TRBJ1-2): NAGVMQNPRHLVRRRGQEARLRCSPMKGHSHVYWYRQLPEEGLKFMVYLQKENIIDESGMPKERFSAEFPKEGPSILRIQQVVRGDSAAYFCASSRGIRDRGGYGYTFGSGTRLTVV.

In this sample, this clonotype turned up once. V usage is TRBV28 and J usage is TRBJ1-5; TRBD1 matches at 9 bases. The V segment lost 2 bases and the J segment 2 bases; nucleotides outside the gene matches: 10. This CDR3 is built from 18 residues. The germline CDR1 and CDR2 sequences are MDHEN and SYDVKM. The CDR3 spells CASSLHVRDRAGNQPQHF. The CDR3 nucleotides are TGTGCCAGCAGTTTACACGTTAGGGACAGGGCTGGCAATCAGCCCCAGCATTTT.

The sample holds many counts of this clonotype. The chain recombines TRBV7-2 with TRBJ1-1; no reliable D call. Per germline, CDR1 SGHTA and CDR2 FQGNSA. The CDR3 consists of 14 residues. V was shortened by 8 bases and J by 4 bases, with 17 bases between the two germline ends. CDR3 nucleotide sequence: TGTGCCAGCCCCCCTGGGGAGCTTGGCACTGAAGCTTTCTTT. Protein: CASPPGELGTEAFF.

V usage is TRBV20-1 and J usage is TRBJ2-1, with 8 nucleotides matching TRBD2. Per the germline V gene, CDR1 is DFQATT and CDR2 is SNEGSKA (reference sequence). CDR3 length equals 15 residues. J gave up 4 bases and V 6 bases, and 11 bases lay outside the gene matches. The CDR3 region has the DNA TGCAGTGCCCCCCCCACTAGCGGAGGATACAATGAGCAGTTCTTC. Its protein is CSAPPTSGGYNEQFF.

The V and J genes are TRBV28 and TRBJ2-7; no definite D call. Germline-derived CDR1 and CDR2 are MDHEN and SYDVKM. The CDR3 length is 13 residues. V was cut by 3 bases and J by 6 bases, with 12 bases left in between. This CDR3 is CASSFSRPSEQYV. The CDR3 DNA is TGTGCCAGCAGTTTTAGTCGACCCTCCGAGCAGTACGTC.

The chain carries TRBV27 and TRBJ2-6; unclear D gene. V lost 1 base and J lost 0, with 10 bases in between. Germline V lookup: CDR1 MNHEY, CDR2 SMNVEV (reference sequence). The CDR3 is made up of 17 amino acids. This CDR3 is CASSLLTEHSGANVLTF. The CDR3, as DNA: TGTGCCAGCAGTTTATTAACAGAGCACTCTGGGGCCAACGTCCTGACTTTC.